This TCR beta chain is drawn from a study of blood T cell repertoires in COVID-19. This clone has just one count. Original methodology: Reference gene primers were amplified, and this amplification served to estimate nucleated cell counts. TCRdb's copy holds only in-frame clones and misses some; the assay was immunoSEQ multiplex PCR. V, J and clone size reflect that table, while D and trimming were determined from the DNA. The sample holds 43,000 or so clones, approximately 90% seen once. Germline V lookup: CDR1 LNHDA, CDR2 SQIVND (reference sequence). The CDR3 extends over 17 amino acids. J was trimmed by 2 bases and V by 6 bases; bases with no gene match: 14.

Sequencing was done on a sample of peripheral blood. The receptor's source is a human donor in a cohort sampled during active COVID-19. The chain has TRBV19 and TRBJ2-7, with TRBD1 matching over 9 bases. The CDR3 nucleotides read TGTGCCAGTAGCGAAGCAACAGGGGGCGTGAGCCCCTACGAGCAGTACTTC. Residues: CASSEATGGVSPYEQYF.